This T cell receptor (beta chain) stems from a study of CD8+ T cells in alopecia areata. PBMCs provided sorted CD4+ and CD8+ T cells. Extracted RNA was reverse transcribed into cDNA, the sequencing template. Repertoires were generated with immunoSEQ multiplex PCR, while TCRdb's copy carries only in-frame clones and drops some. The table includes some 200,000 clones, more than 55% detected once. Germline CDR1 and CDR2: SQVTM and ANQGSEA. This CDR3 is 12 amino acids long. Trimming took 2 bases from V and 5 from J, leaving 7 bases between them. The TCR originated in a human donor in good health. Sequenced input: CD8+ T cells sorted from blood. This chain uses TRBV29-1 with TRBJ2-1; D gene unclear. The CDR3 protein is CSVETSNNEQFF. The CDR3 DNA follows: TGCAGCGTTGAAACCAGCAACAATGAGCAGTTCTTC.